One sample yielded the 11 T cell receptor beta chains listed below, sequenced in a study of T cell responses to AZD1222 COVID-19 vaccine. Sequencing used immunoSEQ multiplex PCR; TCRdb keeps in-frame clones, though not all of them. The profile shows 150,000 to 180,000 clones, over 85% of them singletons. Here the sequenced sample was peripheral blood, taken on day 0 of AZD1222 vaccination. The receptors derive from an adult in good health.

In this sample, this clone turned up once. This chain uses TRBV4-1 with TRBJ1-2; weak D call: TRBD1 (5 bases). The length of the CDR3 is 14 residues. From germline, CDR1 is MGHRA and CDR2 YSYEKL. With 0 bases removed from V and 4 bases from J, the gap between germline ends came to 9 bases. CDR3 in DNA: TGCGCCAGCAGCCAAGATACAGGTTTCTATGGCTACACCTTC. Amino acid sequence: CASSQDTGFYGYTF.

This CDR3 is CASSQSQGVSGNTIYF. The CDR3 nucleotides read TGTGCCAGCAGCCAATCTCAGGGAGTCTCTGGAAACACCATATATTTT. The chain recombines TRBV3-1 (or the pseudogene TRBV3-2) with TRBJ1-3; D is possibly TRBD1 (5 bases). Germline V gene lookup returns CDR1 LGHDT and CDR2 YNNKEL (reference sequence). Between the trimmed V and J ends, which lost 2 bases and 0 bases, there was a span of 11 bases. This CDR3 has 16 amino acids.

The genes are TRBV6-2 or TRBV6-3 and TRBJ1-1; D gene ambiguous. The CDR3 length is 16 residues. In germline, CDR1 is MNHEY, CDR2 SVGEGT. V was pared by 2 bases and J by 0 bases, with 13 bases between. The CDR3 region is CASSYPGPVMNTEAFF. In DNA, the CDR3 is TGTGCCAGCAGTTACCCGGGCCCCGTCATGAACACTGAAGCTTTCTTT.

This clone was found once. The V call is TRBV5-1, the J call TRBJ2-2; D is uncertain. Per germline, CDR1 SGHRS and CDR2 YFSETQ. The CDR3 is 13 residues long. V lost 0 bases to trimming and J lost 6 bases, with 6 bases between them. This CDR3 reads CASSLGPAGELFF. CDR3 nucleotide sequence: TGCGCCAGCAGCTTGGGACCGGCCGGGGAGCTGTTTTTT.

This chain connects TRBV7-9 to TRBJ2-7; TRBD1 matches at 8 bases. V dropped 0 bases and J dropped 3; count of bases not matched to a gene: 4. This CDR3 is 15 amino acids long. Per the germline V gene, CDR1 is SEHNR and CDR2 is FQNEAQ (reference sequence). Here the CDR3 DNA reads TGTGCCAGCAGCTTAGCTCCGACAGGGGTCTACGAGCAGTACTTC. Translating it yields CASSLAPTGVYEQYF.

The CDR3 loop is CASSEPRGTGELFF. In DNA form, the CDR3 reads TGCGCCAGCAGCGAACCGAGGGGAACCGGGGAGCTGTTTTTT. V gene TRBV5-1 combines with J gene TRBJ2-2; D possibly uses TRBD1 or TRBD2 (5 bases each). The CDR3 contains 14 residues. V gave up 4 bases and J gave up 5 bases, with 12 bases separating them. Germline CDR1 reads SGHRS; CDR2 reads YFSETQ.

The chain joins TRBV24-1 to TRBJ2-1; D call uncertain. V lost 1 base to trimming and J lost 2 bases, with 11 bases between them. Germline CDR1 is KGHDR and CDR2 is SFDVKD. The CDR3 is made up of 16 amino acids. The CDR3 DNA sequence: TGTGCCACCAGTGATTTCACAGCAAGCGCCTACAATGAGCAGTTCTTC. Amino acids: CATSDFTASAYNEQFF.

The gene calls are TRBV13 and TRBJ1-2; 9 nucleotides align to TRBD1. V lost 6 bases, J lost 8 bases, and 4 bases stayed unmatched. The CDR3 length is 12 residues. CDR1 is PRHDT, CDR2 FYEKMQ, per germline (reference sequence). The CDR3 sequence is CASRRTGDGYTF. Here the CDR3 DNA reads TGTGCCAGCAGAAGGACAGGGGACGGCTACACCTTC.

V gene TRBV10-1 combines with J gene TRBJ2-3; TRBD1 agrees at 7 bases. The germline gives CDR1 WNHNN, CDR2 SYGVQD (reference sequence). The CDR3 runs to 15 residues. The J segment lost 0 bases and the V segment lost 8 bases, leaving 8 bases of the junction unmatched. This chain's CDR3 is CASLVGQDSTDTQYF. The CDR3 nucleotides are TGCGCCAGCCTTGTCGGACAGGATAGCACAGATACGCAGTATTTT.

V usage is TRBV7-9 and J usage is TRBJ1-3; D not resolved. CDR1 is SEHNR and CDR2 is FQNEAQ in the germline V gene (reference sequence). V was shortened by 1 base and J by 0 bases, with 7 bases between the two germline ends. This CDR3 is built from 15 residues. CDR3: CASSLVVNSGNTIYF. Written as DNA, the CDR3 is TGTGCCAGCAGCTTAGTAGTCAACTCTGGAAACACCATATATTTT.

The chain recombines TRBV5-1 with TRBJ2-5; 10 nucleotides agree with TRBD1. V gave up 2 bases and J gave up 1 base; unmatched junction bases: 2. This CDR3 comprises 15 residues. The germline V gene encodes CDR1 SGHRS and CDR2 YFSETQ. The CDR3 spells CASSFDRGPQETQYF. DNA of the CDR3: TGCGCCAGCAGCTTCGACAGGGGGCCCCAAGAGACCCAGTACTTC.